A few counts support the clone carrying this TCR beta chain. Its target is not known. Trimming removed 6 bases from V and 3 bases from J; junction bases left unmatched: 9. The CDR3 has 16 amino acids. Germline V gene sequence: CDR1 SGHAT, CDR2 FQNNGV. A second roughly 6 to 11 cycle PCR used barcoded and J-beta primers. MiXCR, run by TCRdb on the 5' RACE reads, gives a single entry per CDR3 protein. The table has 500,000 to 650,000 distinct CDR3 sequences, 25% to 35% seen once. The sample comes from a study of blood T cells in healthy people across ages. The study, taken as a whole, reports: Higher diversity and more naive CD4+ cells were features of long-lived donors, compared to aged donors. A strong correlation between TCR beta diversity and naive T cell percentage was seen.

The same specimen was also included in a second study, on T cells of mothers and their children. That report adds: All donors were healthy and Caucasian; they were three mothers and their six children. All RNA that had been extracted was used for cDNA synthesis at approximately 1.5 ug per 15 ul.

The clonotype comes from a boy aged 2 to 9 in good health. V usage is TRBV11-2 and J usage is TRBJ2-1; 9 bases map to TRBD2. Sequencing was carried out using blood. The CDR3 region has the DNA TGTGCCAGCAGGGTCCAGGGACTAGCTAGCTACAATGAGCAGTTCTTC. It yields the protein CASRVQGLASYNEQFF.